These 29 T cell receptor beta chains originate from one sample sequenced in a study of OX40 agonist ivuxolimab in advanced cancers. Method: immunoSEQ multiplex PCR; TCRdb's copy keeps in-frame clones and lacks some. Counted here are 36,000 or so clones, approximately 80% occurring once; the ten biggest clones make up 8.5% to 14%. Sequencing used CD4+ or CD8+ T cells sorted from blood, obtained in a trial of the OX40 agonist ivuxolimab. The receptors shown here come from an adult with an advanced solid tumor such as melanoma, head and neck, liver or kidney cancer.

The rearrangement uses TRBV5-1 and TRBJ2-4; D unclear. Germline loops: CDR1 SGHRS, CDR2 YFSETQ. Trimming stripped 2 bases from V and 0 bases from J, with 6 bases between. The CDR3 spans 14 residues. In DNA form, the CDR3 reads TGCGCCAGCAGCTTAGTGGAAGCCAAAAACATTCAGTACTTC. This codes for CASSLVEAKNIQYF.

This chain connects TRBV5-4 to TRBJ2-7, with 8 bases that match TRBD2. V lost 7 bases to trimming and J lost 4 bases; unmatched junction nucleotides: 10. CDR1 is SGHNT, CDR2 YYREEE, per germline (reference sequence). This CDR3 has 14 amino acids. CDR3 nucleotides: TGTGCCAGCCACCCTCGGGGGGGGTCTTACGAGCAGTACTTC. Protein: CASHPRGGSYEQYF.

The chain joins TRBV7-3 to TRBJ1-1, with D hard to call. The CDR3 runs to 13 residues. V gave up 2 bases and J gave up 2 bases, with 6 bases separating them. Germline V gene data show CDR1 as SGHTA and CDR2 as FQGTGA. CDR3 nucleotides: TGTGCCAGCAGCTTAGCTGAAAACACTGAAGCTTTCTTT. Its translation: CASSLAENTEAFF.

The chain links TRBV7-9 to TRBJ2-7, with 7 bases fitting TRBD1. The germline CDR1 and CDR2 sequences are SEHNR and FQNEAQ (reference sequence). Trimming at V came to 3 bases and at J to 2 bases, leaving 1 base not matched to a gene. The CDR3 is made up of 13 amino acids. CDR3 nucleotide sequence: TGTGCCAGCAGCTTTGGGACAGCCTACGAGCAGTACTTC. It is translated as CASSFGTAYEQYF.

The genes are TRBV11-2 and TRBJ1-6; weak D call: TRBD1 (6 bases). Germline CDR1 reads SGHAT; CDR2 reads FQNNGV. This CDR3 spans 14 amino acids. The V and J ends lost 5 bases and 10 bases respectively, with 15 bases between them. CDR3 sequence: CASSPLGGGSPLHF. CDR3 sequence (DNA): TGTGCCAGCAGCCCCCTGGGGGGCGGCTCACCCCTCCACTTT.

The rearrangement joins TRBV11-2 to TRBJ1-4, with 12 bases identical to TRBD1. Germline CDR1 reads SGHAT; CDR2 reads FQNNGV. The V segment lost 3 bases and the J segment 8 bases; nucleotides outside the gene matches: 7. The CDR3 is made up of 16 amino acids. This chain's CDR3 is CASSLTGTGGREKLFF. The CDR3 coding sequence is TGTGCCAGCAGCTTGACCGGGACAGGGGGCCGAGAAAAACTGTTTTTT.

The genes are TRBV4-1 and TRBJ1-5, with TRBD1 matching over 7 bases. V lost 4 bases, J lost 6 bases, and 3 bases stayed unmatched. The CDR3 loop spans 13 amino acids. Germline CDR1 MGHRA, CDR2 YSYEKL. The CDR3 here is CASSPDRAQPQHF. CDR3 nucleotide sequence: TGCGCCAGCAGCCCAGACAGGGCTCAGCCCCAGCATTTT.

V usage is TRBV6-6 and J usage is TRBJ1-1; the match to TRBD1 covers 9 bases. This CDR3 has 12 amino acids. Looked up from germline, CDR1 is MNHNY and CDR2 is SVGAGI (reference sequence). Trimming at V came to 6 bases and at J to 8 bases, leaving 4 bases not matched to a gene. The CDR3 loop is CASSGTGYEAFF. The CDR3 region has the DNA TGTGCCAGCAGCGGGACAGGGTACGAAGCTTTCTTT.

This clone was seen more than once but under ten times. This chain connects TRBV7-9 to TRBJ2-7; TRBD2 aligns across 12 bases. The CDR3 covers 15 residues. Germline assignment: CDR1 SEHNR and CDR2 FQNEAQ (reference sequence). V lost 4 bases to trimming and J lost 2 bases; unmatched junction nucleotides: 3. The CDR3 loop reads CASSSGLAGTYEQYF. CDR3 DNA: TGTGCCAGCAGCTCAGGACTAGCGGGGACCTACGAGCAGTACTTC.

The chain links TRBV10-3 to TRBJ2-1; D gene ambiguous. Trimming removed 0 bases at V and 6 bases at J, with 9 bases between. CDR3 size: 14 residues. Germline CDR1 ENHRY, CDR2 SYGVKD. CDR3 protein: CAISESTRSNEQFF. CDR3 sequence (DNA): TGTGCCATCAGTGAGTCGACAAGGTCCAATGAGCAGTTCTTC.

This chain connects TRBV6-1 to TRBJ1-6; possibly TRBD1 for D (5 bases). Germline lookup yields CDR1 MNHNS and CDR2 SASEGT. V shed 10 bases and J shed 18 bases, with 19 bases lying between them. CDR3 length: 11 amino acids. CDR3 sequence: CATLGGLTGHF. Written as DNA, the CDR3 is TGTGCCACACTTGGGGGATTAACCGGCCACTTT.

V gene TRBV9 combines with J gene TRBJ1-2; D gene ambiguous. CDR1 is SGDLS, CDR2 YYNGEE, per germline. Trimming removed 6 bases from V and 8 bases from J, with 11 bases in between. This CDR3 has 11 amino acids. Written as DNA, the CDR3 is TGTGCCAGCAAACAAGGGATGGGCTACACCTTC. Residues: CASKQGMGYTF.

The chain is built from TRBV4-1 and TRBJ1-1; the D is unclear. The germline V gene has CDR1 MGHRA and CDR2 YSYEKL. V lost 4 bases and J lost 0, with 9 bases in between. The CDR3 covers 14 residues. The CDR3 protein is CASSPGLLNTEAFF. CDR3 sequence (DNA): TGCGCCAGCAGCCCAGGACTCCTGAACACTGAAGCTTTCTTT.

DNA for the CDR3: TGTGCCAGCTCAAGGGATAACATTCAGTACTTC. The encoded protein is CASSRDNIQYF. The rearrangement links TRBV7-9 to TRBJ2-4; the D is unclear. The CDR3 is 11 residues long. V lost 8 bases, J lost 7 bases, and 9 bases lay in between. CDR1 is SEHNR, CDR2 FQNEAQ, per germline (reference sequence).

This sequence joins TRBV7-2 and TRBJ1-6; TRBD1 might be the D (6 bases). V lost 1 base to trimming and J lost 6 bases, with 10 bases between them. Germline values: CDR1 SGHTA, CDR2 FQGNSA. CDR3 length: 15 residues. This CDR3 reads CASSLEQGRNSPLHF. The CDR3 region has the DNA TGTGCCAGCAGCTTAGAGCAGGGGCGTAATTCACCCCTCCACTTT.

This chain joins TRBV4-1 and TRBJ1-4; maybe TRBD1 (5 bases). Trimming cost V 0 bases and J 15 bases, with 41 bases left between them. The CDR3 is made up of 22 amino acids. From germline, CDR1 is MGHRA and CDR2 YSYEKL. The CDR3 region has the DNA TGCGCCAGCAGCCAAGATCGTACTCCCGGGACCTTACCGCCCAAAGGGCCTACCGGGGTGTTTTTT. Translation gives CASSQDRTPGTLPPKGPTGVFF.

This clone is categorized as medium-sized. V gene TRBV18 combines with J gene TRBJ2-7; 7 bases line up with TRBD1. Germline CDR1 KGHSH, CDR2 LQKENI. V lost 2 bases and J lost 3; bases outside the gene matches: 1. The CDR3 covers 13 residues. As DNA, the CDR3 is TGTGCCAGCTCACCAGGGACAGACTACGAGCAGTACTTC. Translation: CASSPGTDYEQYF.

V usage is TRBV9 and J usage is TRBJ2-1, with D possibly matching TRBD2 (6 bases). The CDR3 length is 13 residues. Germline-derived CDR1 and CDR2 are SGDLS and YYNGEE. V lost 4 bases and J 5 bases, leaving 10 bases between the germline ends. The CDR3 is CASSLPGDNEQFF. Written as DNA, the CDR3 is TGTGCCAGCAGCTTGCCGGGGGACAATGAGCAGTTCTTC. Supplemented by reference TRBV9 and TRBJ2-1, the full variable domain reads DSGVTQTPKHLITATGQRVTLRCSPRSGDLSVYWYQQSLDQGLQFLIQYYNGEERAKGNILERFSAQQFPDLHSELNLSSLELGDSALYFCASSLPGDNEQFFGPGTRLTVL.

CDR3 sequence (DNA): TGTGCCAGCAGCGTAGGTGGGGGTATGTCCTACAATGAGCAGTTCTTC. The encoded protein is CASSVGGGMSYNEQFF. The V call is TRBV9, the J call TRBJ2-1; D tentatively reads TRBD1 or TRBD2 (5 bases each). The V gene lost 0 bases and the J gene lost 1 base, with 11 bases spanning the gap. Germline V gene data show CDR1 as SGDLS and CDR2 as YYNGEE. This CDR3 comprises 16 residues.

CDR3 in DNA: TGTGCCAGCAGTACCACGACAGATCACTATGGCTACACCTTC. It translates to CASSTTTDHYGYTF. The chain recombines TRBV6-6 with TRBJ1-2; a weak D match, TRBD1 (5 bases). Trimming removed 5 bases at V and 3 bases at J, with 13 bases between. This CDR3 is 14 amino acids long. CDR1 and CDR2 (germline): MNHNY, SVGAGI (reference sequence).

The J gene is TRBJ2-5, the V gene TRBV14; D is possibly TRBD1 or TRBD2 (5 bases each). The V gene lost 5 bases and the J gene lost 4 bases, with 11 bases spanning the gap. The CDR3 is made up of 13 amino acids. Germline CDR1 SGHDN, CDR2 FVKESK. The CDR3 coding sequence is TGTGCCAGCAGCTCGCCTGGGGGAGAGACCCAGTACTTC. It translates to CASSSPGGETQYF.

This rearrangement joins TRBV5-1 to TRBJ2-7; 8 bases are shared with TRBD1. Trimming took 4 bases from V and 2 from J; bases not matched to a gene: 5. The germline gives CDR1 SGHRS, CDR2 YFSETQ. The CDR3 has 14 residues. Here the CDR3 DNA reads TGCGCCAGCAGCCTAGGGACAGGAGCCTACGAGCAGTACTTC. Translated: CASSLGTGAYEQYF.

This chain connects TRBV5-1 to TRBJ2-1; 7 positions match TRBD1. The CDR3 contains 16 residues. Germline V lookup: CDR1 SGHRS, CDR2 YFSETQ. V lost 4 bases to trimming and J lost 0 bases; unmatched junction nucleotides: 7. The CDR3 coding sequence is TGCGCCAGCAGCCCAGAGGGGGCCAGCTCCTACAATGAGCAGTTCTTC. Translating gives CASSPEGASSYNEQFF.

The J gene is TRBJ2-7, the V gene TRBV4-2; D might be TRBD2 (6 bases). This CDR3 is built from 14 residues. CDR1 is LGHNA, CDR2 YNFKEQ, per germline. V lost 1 base and J 6 bases, leaving 13 bases between the germline ends. Here the CDR3 reads CASSQAEGEAEQYF. Here the CDR3 DNA reads TGTGCCAGCAGCCAAGCGGAAGGGGAGGCCGAGCAGTACTTC.

The chain links TRBV14 to TRBJ1-4, with D perhaps TRBD1 (6 bases). The germline V and J ends were trimmed by 4 bases and 4 bases, with 13 bases remaining between them. Germline loops: CDR1 SGHDN, CDR2 FVKESK. This CDR3 is built from 15 residues. The CDR3 protein is CASSRETGRNEKLFF. CDR3 bases: TGTGCCAGCAGCCGAGAAACAGGGCGTAATGAAAAACTGTTTTTT.

The table lists this clone with a few counts. This rearrangement joins TRBV5-1 to TRBJ1-1; 7 bases line up with TRBD1. The J segment lost 3 bases and the V segment lost 4 bases, leaving 3 bases of the junction unmatched. The CDR3 extends over 13 amino acids. In germline, CDR1 is SGHRS, CDR2 YFSETQ. The CDR3 spells CASSPGQYTEAFF. The DNA for the CDR3 is TGCGCCAGCAGCCCGGGACAGTACACTGAAGCTTTCTTT.

This chain uses TRBV7-8 with TRBJ2-5, with D hard to call. Germline V CDR1 and CDR2: SGHVS, FQNEAQ. Trimming removed 1 base at V and 1 base at J, with 10 bases between. CDR3 length: 15 amino acids. CDR3: CASSLGIGIQETQYF. CDR3 DNA: TGTGCCAGCAGCTTAGGGATCGGTATCCAAGAGACCCAGTACTTC.

J is TRBJ1-3 and V is TRBV7-9; D is unresolved. V lost 5 bases and J lost 10, with 9 bases in between. The CDR3 consists of 11 residues. Per germline, CDR1 SEHNR and CDR2 FQNEAQ (reference sequence). The CDR3: CASSPGWTIYF. The CDR3 DNA reads as TGTGCCAGCAGCCCCGGCTGGACCATATATTTT.

This clone was seen a handful of times. This sequence joins TRBV5-1 and TRBJ1-1; D is ambiguous. Germline V lookup: CDR1 SGHRS, CDR2 YFSETQ. The CDR3 runs 15 residues. V lost 3 bases to trimming and J lost 0 bases, with 12 bases between them. The CDR3 DNA sequence: TGCGCCAGCAGCTGGCAAGGTGGGGTGAACACTGAAGCTTTCTTT. The encoded protein is CASSWQGGVNTEAFF.